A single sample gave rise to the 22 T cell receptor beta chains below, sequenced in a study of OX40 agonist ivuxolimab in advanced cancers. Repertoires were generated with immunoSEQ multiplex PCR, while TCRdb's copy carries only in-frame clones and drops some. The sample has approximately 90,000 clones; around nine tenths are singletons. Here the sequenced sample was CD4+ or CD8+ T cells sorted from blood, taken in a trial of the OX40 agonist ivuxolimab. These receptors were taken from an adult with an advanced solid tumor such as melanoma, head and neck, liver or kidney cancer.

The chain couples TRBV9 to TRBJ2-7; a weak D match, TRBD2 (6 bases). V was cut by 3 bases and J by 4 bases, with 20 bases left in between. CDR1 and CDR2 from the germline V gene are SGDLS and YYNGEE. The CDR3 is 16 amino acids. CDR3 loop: CASSEEEGKGRYEQYF. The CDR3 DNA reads TGTGCCAGCAGCGAAGAGGAGGGGAAGGGCAGGTACGAGCAGTACTTC.

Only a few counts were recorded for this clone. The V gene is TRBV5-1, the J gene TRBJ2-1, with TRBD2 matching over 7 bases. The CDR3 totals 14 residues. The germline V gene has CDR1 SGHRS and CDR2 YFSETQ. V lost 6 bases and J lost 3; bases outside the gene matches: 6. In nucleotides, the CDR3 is TGCGCCAGCACCCGGACTAGTCTCTACAATGAGCAGTTCTTC. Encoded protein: CASTRTSLYNEQFF.

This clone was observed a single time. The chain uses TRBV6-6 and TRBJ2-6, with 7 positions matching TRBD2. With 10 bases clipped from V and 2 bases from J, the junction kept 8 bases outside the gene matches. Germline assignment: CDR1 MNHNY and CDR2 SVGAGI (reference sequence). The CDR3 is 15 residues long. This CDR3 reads CAILFGGAGANVLTF. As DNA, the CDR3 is TGTGCCATCCTCTTTGGGGGGGCTGGGGCCAACGTCCTGACTTTC.

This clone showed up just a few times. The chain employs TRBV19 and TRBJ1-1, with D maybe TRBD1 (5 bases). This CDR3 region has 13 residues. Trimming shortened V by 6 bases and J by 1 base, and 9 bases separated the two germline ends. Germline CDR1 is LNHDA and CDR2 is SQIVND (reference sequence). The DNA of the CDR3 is TGTGCCAGTAGAGACAGCTCGAACACTGAAGCTTTCTTT. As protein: CASRDSSNTEAFF.

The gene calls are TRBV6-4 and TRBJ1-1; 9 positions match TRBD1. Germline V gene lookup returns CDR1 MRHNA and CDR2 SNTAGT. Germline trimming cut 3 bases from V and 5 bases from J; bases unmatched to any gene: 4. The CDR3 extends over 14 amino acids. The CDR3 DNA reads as TGTGCCAGCAGTGAACAGGGGGCTGGGACTGAAGCTTTCTTT. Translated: CASSEQGAGTEAFF.

The CDR3 is CASSLWGTDYGYTF. CDR3 in DNA: TGTGCCAGCAGTTTATGGGGGACGGACTATGGCTACACCTTC. The chain carries TRBV27 and TRBJ1-2; weak D call: TRBD1 (5 bases). V was shortened by 1 base and J by 3 bases, with 9 bases between the two germline ends. Germline lookup yields CDR1 MNHEY and CDR2 SMNVEV (reference sequence). The CDR3 runs to 14 residues.

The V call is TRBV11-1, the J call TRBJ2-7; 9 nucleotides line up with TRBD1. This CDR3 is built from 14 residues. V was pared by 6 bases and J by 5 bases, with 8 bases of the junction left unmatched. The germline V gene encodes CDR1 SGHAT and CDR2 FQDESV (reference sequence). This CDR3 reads CASSSRDRVHEQYF. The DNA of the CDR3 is TGTGCCAGCAGTAGCCGGGACAGGGTCCACGAGCAGTACTTC.

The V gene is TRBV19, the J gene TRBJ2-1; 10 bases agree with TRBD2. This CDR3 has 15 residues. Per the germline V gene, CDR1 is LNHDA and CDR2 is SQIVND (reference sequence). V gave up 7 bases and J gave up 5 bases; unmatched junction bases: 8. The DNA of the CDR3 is TGTGCCAGTAAGGAGCGGGAGGGGTTTCACAATGAGCAGTTCTTC. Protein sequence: CASKEREGFHNEQFF. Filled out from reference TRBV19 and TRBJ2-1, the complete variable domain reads DGGITQSPKYLFRKEGQNVTLSCEQNLNHDAMYWYRQDPGQGLRLIYYSQIVNDFQKGDIAEGYSVSREKKESFPLTVTSAQKNPTAFYLCASKEREGFHNEQFFGPGTRLTVL.

DNA for the CDR3: TGTGCCAGCAGTCCAACGACCCACAATGAGCAGTTCTTC. Protein product: CASSPTTHNEQFF. The chain employs TRBV28 and TRBJ2-1; D ambiguous. The V end lost 5 bases, the J end lost 5 bases, and 10 bases lay between the germline ends. Germline V CDR1 and CDR2: MDHEN, SYDVKM. The CDR3 has 13 amino acids.

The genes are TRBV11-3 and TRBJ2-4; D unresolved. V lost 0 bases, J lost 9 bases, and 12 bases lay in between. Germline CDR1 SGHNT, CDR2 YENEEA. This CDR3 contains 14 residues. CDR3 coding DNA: TGTGCCAGCAGCTTAGAACCTACCGACGGCATTCAGTACTTC. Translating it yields CASSLEPTDGIQYF.

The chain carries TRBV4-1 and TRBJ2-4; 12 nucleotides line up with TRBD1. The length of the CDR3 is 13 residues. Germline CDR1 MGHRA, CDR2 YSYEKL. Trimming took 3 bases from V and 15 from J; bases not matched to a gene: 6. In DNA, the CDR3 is TGCGCCAGCAGCCACTTAGGGACAGGGGGCTGGTACTTC. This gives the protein CASSHLGTGGWYF.

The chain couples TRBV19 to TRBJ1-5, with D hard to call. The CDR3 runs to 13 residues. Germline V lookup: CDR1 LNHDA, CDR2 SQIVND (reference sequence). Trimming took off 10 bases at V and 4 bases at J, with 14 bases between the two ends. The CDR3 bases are TGTGCCACCAAAAGCAGAGAAAATCAGCCCCAGCATTTT. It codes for CATKSRENQPQHF.

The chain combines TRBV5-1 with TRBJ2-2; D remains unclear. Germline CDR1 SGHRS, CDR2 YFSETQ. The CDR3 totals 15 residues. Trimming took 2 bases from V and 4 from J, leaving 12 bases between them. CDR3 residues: CASSFARPGTGELFF. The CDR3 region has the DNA TGCGCCAGCAGCTTCGCACGACCAGGCACCGGGGAGCTGTTTTTT.

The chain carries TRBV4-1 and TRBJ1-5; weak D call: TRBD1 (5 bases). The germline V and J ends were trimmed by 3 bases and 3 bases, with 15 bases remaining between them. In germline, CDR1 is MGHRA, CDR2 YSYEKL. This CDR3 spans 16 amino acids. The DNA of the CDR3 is TGCGCCAGCAGCCACGGGACGAGGGGCAACAATCAGCCCCAGCATTTT. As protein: CASSHGTRGNNQPQHF.

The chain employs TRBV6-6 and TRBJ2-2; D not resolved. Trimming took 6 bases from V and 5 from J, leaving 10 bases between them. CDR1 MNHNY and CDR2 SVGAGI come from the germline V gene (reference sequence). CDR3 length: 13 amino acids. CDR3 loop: CASSKRETGELFF. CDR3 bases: TGTGCCAGCAGCAAGAGAGAAACCGGGGAGCTGTTTTTT.

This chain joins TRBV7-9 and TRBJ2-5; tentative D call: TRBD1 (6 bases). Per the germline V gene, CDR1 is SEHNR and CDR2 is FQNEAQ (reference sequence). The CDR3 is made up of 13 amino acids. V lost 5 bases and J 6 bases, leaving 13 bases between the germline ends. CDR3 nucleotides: TGTGCCAGCAGCCCGGTAGGGACACAGACCCAGTACTTC. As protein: CASSPVGTQTQYF.

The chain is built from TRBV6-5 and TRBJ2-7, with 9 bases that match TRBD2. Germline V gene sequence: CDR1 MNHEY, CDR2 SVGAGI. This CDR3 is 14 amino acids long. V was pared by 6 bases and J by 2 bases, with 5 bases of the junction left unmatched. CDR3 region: CASSRLAAPYEQYF. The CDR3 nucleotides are TGTGCCAGCAGCCGACTAGCGGCCCCCTACGAGCAGTACTTC.

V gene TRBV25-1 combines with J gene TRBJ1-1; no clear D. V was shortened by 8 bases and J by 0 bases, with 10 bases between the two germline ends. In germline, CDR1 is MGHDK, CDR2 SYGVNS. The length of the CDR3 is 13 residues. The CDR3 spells CASRGQVNTEAFF. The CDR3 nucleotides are TGTGCCAGCCGTGGTCAGGTGAACACTGAAGCTTTCTTT.

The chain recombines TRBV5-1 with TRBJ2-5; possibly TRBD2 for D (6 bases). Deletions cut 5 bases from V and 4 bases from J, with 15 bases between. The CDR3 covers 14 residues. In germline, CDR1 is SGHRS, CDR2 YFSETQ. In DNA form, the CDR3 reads TGCGCCAGCAGGTCCCCGGGACTCATAGAGACCCAGTACTTC. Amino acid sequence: CASRSPGLIETQYF.

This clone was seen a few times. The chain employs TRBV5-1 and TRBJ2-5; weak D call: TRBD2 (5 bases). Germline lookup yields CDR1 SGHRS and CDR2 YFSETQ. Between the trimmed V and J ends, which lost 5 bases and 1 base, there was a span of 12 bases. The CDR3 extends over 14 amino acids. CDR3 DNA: TGCGCCAGCAGTCCACCGGGAAGCCAAGAGACCCAGTACTTC. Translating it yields CASSPPGSQETQYF.

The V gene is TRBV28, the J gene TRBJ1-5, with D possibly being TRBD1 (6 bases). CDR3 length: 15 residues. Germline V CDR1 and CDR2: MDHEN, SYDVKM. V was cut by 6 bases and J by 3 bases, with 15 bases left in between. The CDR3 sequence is CASSPPMGANQPQHF. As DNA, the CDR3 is TGTGCCAGCAGCCCTCCTATGGGGGCCAATCAGCCCCAGCATTTT.

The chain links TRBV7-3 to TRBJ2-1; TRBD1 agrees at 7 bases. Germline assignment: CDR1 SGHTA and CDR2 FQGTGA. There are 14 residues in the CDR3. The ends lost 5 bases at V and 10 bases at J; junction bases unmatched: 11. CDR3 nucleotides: TGTGCCAGCAGCGCCCAGACAGGGCCGGCCGAGCAGTTCTTC. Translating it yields CASSAQTGPAEQFF.